This T cell receptor beta chain was identified during a study of blood T cell repertoires in COVID-19. From germline, CDR1 is MNHNY and CDR2 SVGAGI (reference sequence). Trimming removed 7 bases from V and 2 bases from J; junction bases left unmatched: 7. The CDR3 consists of 14 residues. Method: immunoSEQ multiplex PCR; TCRdb's copy keeps in-frame clones and lacks some. The data show about 200,000 clones, around 75% seen once. The sequenced sample consisted of peripheral blood. V is TRBV6-6 and J is TRBJ1-2; 7 bases match TRBD1. The sequence came from a human donor in a cohort sampled during active COVID-19. CDR3 in DNA: TGTGCCAGCACCTTGGGACAGTCGAACTATGGCTACACCTTC. It is translated as CASTLGQSNYGYTF.